The T cell receptor beta chain described here comes from a study of shared clonotypes between healthy human individuals. This CDR3 contains 15 residues. The germline V gene encodes CDR1 PRHDT and CDR2 FYEKMQ (reference sequence). Germline trimming cut 4 bases from V and 4 bases from J; bases unmatched to any gene: 6. This clone has only one observation. The naive CD8 fraction comprised CD45RO-negative cells positively selected for CCR7 and excluded terminally differentiated effector memory CD45RA+ cells. The table came from immunoSEQ multiplex PCR; TCRdb's copy has only in-frame clones and leaves some out. The table has 1.5 million to 2.5 million clones, about 95% seen once.

V usage is TRBV13 and J usage is TRBJ2-2; 7 bases fit TRBD2. Sequencing input: naive CD8+ T cells sorted from blood. The source of this sequence is a young man in good health. The CDR3 reads CASSSGGLLTGELFF. CDR3 DNA sequence: TGTGCCAGCAGCTCGGGAGGCCTTCTCACCGGGGAGCTGTTTTTT.